Listed below are T cell receptor beta chains from one sample, sequenced in a study of cytomegalovirus exposure and HLA in healthy donors. Only in-frame clones appear in the TCRdb table, and some are missing; sequencing was by immunoSEQ multiplex PCR. The sample records approximately 150,000 clones, roughly 80% being singletons. What was sequenced was PBMCs. These receptor sequences come from a woman aged 18 to 35 in good health and CMV-seropositive. CDR3s include the opening cysteine and the closing phenylalanine or tryptophan. The D gene is left open where the match is weak. Some rows have no size entry. The others give once, few or many, or a class for an expanded clone.

cdr3_aa cdr3_nt d_call clone_size j_call v_call
CASSNFGELFF TGCGCCAGCAGTAACTTCGGGGAGCTGTTTTTT . . TRBJ2-2 TRBV10-1
CASRNPRTSRTDTQYF TGTGCCAGCAGAAATCCGCGGACTTCCCGCACAGATACGCAGTATTTT . once TRBJ2-3 TRBV2
CASSEMGQGSYNEQFF TGTGCCAGCAGCGAAATGGGACAGGGCTCCTACAATGAGCAGTTCTTC TRBD1 . TRBJ2-1 TRBV28
CASSQGGGRQETQYF TGTGCCAGCAGCCAGGGCGGGGGGCGTCAAGAGACCCAGTACTTC TRBD2 . TRBJ2-5 TRBV4-2
CASSFGQGRAYEQYF TGTGCCAGCAGCTTCGGTCAGGGGAGGGCCTACGAGCAGTACTTC . . TRBJ2-7 TRBV5-6
CSVSRGASTGELFF TGCAGCGTCAGTCGGGGGGCCAGCACCGGGGAGCTGTTTTTT . . TRBJ2-2 TRBV29-1
CASSPRAPGQGTYEQYF TGTGCCAGCAGCCCCCGGGCCCCGGGACAGGGAACCTACGAGCAGTACTTC TRBD1 . TRBJ2-7 TRBV7-9
CASSSLDRGRGGQPQHF TGTGCCAGTAGTTCGTTAGACAGGGGAAGGGGAGGCCAGCCCCAGCATTTT TRBD1 once TRBJ1-5 TRBV19
CAISVGQPNEKLFF TGTGCCATCAGTGTGGGACAGCCAAATGAAAAACTGTTTTTT TRBD1 . TRBJ1-4 TRBV10-3
CASSKGGAKANEQFF TGTGCCAGTAGTAAGGGTGGGGCGAAGGCCAATGAGCAGTTCTTC . . TRBJ2-1 TRBV19
CASSLVVGELFF TGTGCCAGCAGCTTAGTCGTCGGGGAGCTGTTTTTT . . TRBJ2-2 TRBV11-2
CASSLERDTEAFF TGTGCCAGCAGCTTAGAGAGGGACACTGAAGCTTTCTTT . . TRBJ1-1 TRBV7-2
CASSLQTGRGTGELFF TGTGCCAGCAGCTTACAGACAGGGCGAGGCACCGGGGAGCTGTTTTTT TRBD1 . TRBJ2-2 TRBV7-2
CSGSYRDSEAFF TGCAGCGGAAGTTACAGGGATTCTGAAGCTTTCTTT . . TRBJ1-1 TRBV29-1
CASTQGGTSNSPLHF TGTGCCAGCACGCAAGGGGGCACATCAAATTCACCCCTCCACTTT TRBD1 . TRBJ1-6 TRBV5-4
CASSPGTGFKNIQYF TGTGCCAGCAGTCCGGGGACAGGGTTTAAAAACATTCAGTACTTC TRBD1 . TRBJ2-4 TRBV5-6
CASSLGEQKFF TGCGCCAGCAGCTTGGGTGAACAGAAGTTCTTC . . TRBJ2-1 TRBV5-1
CATVGTDNSPLHF TGTGCCACGGTGGGGACAGATAATTCACCCCTCCACTTT TRBD1 . TRBJ1-6 TRBV10-3
CASSLTYTEAFF TGTGCCAGCAGCTTGACATACACTGAAGCTTTCTTT . once TRBJ1-1 TRBV5-6
CASTRTGGNNSPLHF TGTGCCAGCACCCGGACAGGGGGAAATAATTCACCCCTCCACTTT TRBD1 once TRBJ1-6 TRBV6-5
CASSLASSGGGAYEQYF TGCGCCAGCAGCTTGGCCTCTAGCGGGGGCGGGGCCTACGAGCAGTACTTC TRBD2 . TRBJ2-7 TRBV5-1
CASSLGRTTGAYEQYF TGTGCCAGCAGCTTAGGTCGGACAACAGGAGCCTACGAGCAGTACTTC . . TRBJ2-7 TRBV7-9
CASSRLRGDTQYF TGTGCCAGCAGCCGCCTAAGGGGAGATACGCAGTATTTT . . TRBJ2-3 TRBV11-3
CASSLVIGVDYGYTF TGTGCCAGCAGCTTAGTGATAGGGGTAGACTATGGCTACACCTTC . . TRBJ1-2 TRBV7-2
CASSSQVTQETQYF TGTGCCAGTAGTTCGCAGGTAACACAAGAGACCCAGTACTTC . . TRBJ2-5 TRBV19
CASSFRVRVGTGSDEQFF TGCGCCAGCAGCTTCCGTGTTCGGGTAGGGACAGGGTCCGATGAGCAGTTCTTC TRBD1 . TRBJ2-1 TRBV4-1
CASSSVWPGSGNTIYF TGTGCCAGCAGCTCCGTTTGGCCGGGCTCTGGAAACACCATATATTTT . . TRBJ1-3 TRBV11-2
CASSFGLAGFPLGTGELFF TGTGCCAGCAGTTTTGGACTAGCGGGGTTTCCACTAGGGACCGGGGAGCTGTTTTTT TRBD2 . TRBJ2-2 TRBV9
CASSPSLGSTDTQYF TGTGCCAGCAGCCCGTCCCTTGGGAGTACAGATACGCAGTATTTT . once TRBJ2-3 TRBV4-2
CAWSPDRLYGYTF TGTGCCTGGAGTCCAGACAGACTTTATGGCTACACCTTC . . TRBJ1-2 TRBV30
CASSVGPLERENEQFF TGTGCCAGCAGCGTAGGACCCTTGGAGCGGGAAAATGAGCAGTTCTTC TRBD2 once TRBJ2-1 TRBV9
CASSFRQGGQYF TGTGCCAGCAGCTTTCGTCAGGGGGGGCAGTACTTC . . TRBJ2-7 TRBV13